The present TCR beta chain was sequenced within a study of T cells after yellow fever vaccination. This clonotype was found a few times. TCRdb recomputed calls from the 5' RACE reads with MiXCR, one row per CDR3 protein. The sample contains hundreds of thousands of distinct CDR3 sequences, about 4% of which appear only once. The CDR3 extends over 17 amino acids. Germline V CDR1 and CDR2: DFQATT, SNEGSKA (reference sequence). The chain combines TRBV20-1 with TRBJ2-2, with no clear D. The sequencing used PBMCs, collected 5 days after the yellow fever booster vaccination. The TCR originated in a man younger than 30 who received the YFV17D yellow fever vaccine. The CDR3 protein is CSARGRGLLSNTGELFF. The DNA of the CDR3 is TGCAGCGCCCGAGGACGAGGCCTACTTTCGAACACCGGGGAGCTGTTTTTT.